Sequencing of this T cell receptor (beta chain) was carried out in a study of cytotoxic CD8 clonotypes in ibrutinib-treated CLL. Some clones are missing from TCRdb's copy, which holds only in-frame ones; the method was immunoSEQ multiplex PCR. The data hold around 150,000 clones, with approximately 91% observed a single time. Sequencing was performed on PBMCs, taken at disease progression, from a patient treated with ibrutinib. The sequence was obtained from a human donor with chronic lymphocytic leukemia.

The CDR3 is CASSPNLNYEQYF. The CDR3 DNA reads TGTGCCAGCAGCCCGAATCTGAACTACGAGCAGTACTTC. This chain links TRBV7-9 with TRBJ2-7; D remains ambiguous. CDR1 SEHNR and CDR2 FQNEAQ come from the germline V gene (reference sequence). Trimming left V 5 bases short and J 3 bases short, with 11 bases between. This CDR3 has 13 amino acids.